This T cell receptor beta chain originates from a study of Ad26.COV2.S vaccination and SARS-CoV-2 variants. General study results and limits: There was a possibility that the TCR breadth and depth analyses underestimated total T cell responses. People who got the vaccine or the placebo had similar non-spike TCR breadth. Individuals receiving vaccine had higher spike-specific TCR breadth than placebo recipients did.

The CDR3 loop spans 17 amino acids. The germline CDR1 and CDR2 sequences are LGHNT and FRNRAP. Trimming took 1 base from V and 6 from J; bases not matched to a gene: 15. For this clone: Its antigen is unknown.

TCRdb keeps only in-frame clones here, not all; method: immunoSEQ multiplex PCR. There are about 350,000 clones in the sample; just over 90% occur only once, and 3.5% to 4.5% lies in the top ten. This sequence was found in a human donor who had recovered from COVID-19. This specimen was peripheral blood, taken after recovery from COVID-19. This chain links TRBV12-5 with TRBJ2-7; 7 nucleotides align to TRBD1. CDR3 sequence (DNA): TGTGCTAGTGGTTTGGCGCTCGGGCAGGGGGTAGGTAGCGAGCAGTACTTC. Its translation is CASGLALGQGVGSEQYF.